This passage covers 10 T cell receptor beta chains from one sample sequenced in a study of shared T cell receptors in the human thymus. The protocol was immunoSEQ multiplex PCR, while the TCRdb copy is restricted to in-frame clones and leaves out a portion. The sample lists some 700,000 clones, roughly 90% occurring once. These data were likewise used in another study, on human thymus T cells.

The sequencing input was thymocytes. Receptor source: a boy under three years old with a congenital heart defect.

This rearrangement joins TRBV29-1 to TRBJ2-5, with 12 bases identical to TRBD1. This CDR3 spans 15 amino acids. Germline lookup yields CDR1 SQVTM and CDR2 ANQGSEA. V dropped 4 bases and J dropped 11; count of bases not matched to a gene: 14. CDR3 loop: CSVGFRGQGAEEQYF. In DNA, the CDR3 is TGCAGCGTTGGTTTCCGGGGACAGGGGGCGGAGGAGCAGTACTTC.

The chain uses TRBV30 and TRBJ2-3; 10 nucleotides agree with TRBD2. This CDR3 has 20 amino acids. Germline V gives CDR1 GTSNPN, CDR2 SVGIG (reference sequence). V was pared by 1 base and J by 3 bases, with 19 bases of the junction left unmatched. CDR3 amino acids: CAWSDSTLWTSGGGTDTQYF. The CDR3 coding sequence is TGTGCCTGGAGTGATTCAACTCTCTGGACTAGCGGAGGGGGGACAGATACGCAGTATTTT.

V and J are TRBV14 and TRBJ2-5; 14 nucleotides agree with TRBD2. Germline loops: CDR1 SGHDN, CDR2 FVKESK. The CDR3 covers 23 residues. The J segment lost 3 bases and the V segment lost 0 bases, leaving 21 bases of the junction unmatched. In DNA, the CDR3 is TGTGCCAGCAGCCAAGATCTTCCGGAGACACATAATGGACTAGCGGGAGGAAAAGAGACCCAGTACTTC. This codes for CASSQDLPETHNGLAGGKETQYF.

CDR3 DNA sequence: TGTGCCAGCAGTTCCGCTCGCCGATACTGTCTTCAGGGTGGCGGGAGAATGAACGAGCAGTACTTC. This sequence encodes CASSSARRYCLQGGGRMNEQYF. The rearrangement joins TRBV28 to TRBJ2-7; 7 bases map to TRBD2. Trimming cost V 4 bases and J 5 bases; bases outside gene matches: 32. The CDR3 has 22 amino acids. Germline CDR1 MDHEN, CDR2 SYDVKM.

The rearrangement uses TRBV5-1 and TRBJ2-1; possibly TRBD2 for D (5 bases). The CDR3 runs 14 residues. The V end lost 6 bases, the J end lost 0 bases, and 10 bases lay between the germline ends. Looked up from germline, CDR1 is SGHRS and CDR2 is YFSETQ. CDR3 amino acids: CASIRDSSYNEQFF. The CDR3 coding sequence is TGCGCCAGCATACGGGATAGCTCCTACAATGAGCAGTTCTTC.

The chain employs TRBV27 and TRBJ2-5, with D tentatively TRBD2 (6 bases). Deletions cut 6 bases from V and 1 base from J, with 9 bases between. This CDR3 comprises 13 residues. CDR1 MNHEY and CDR2 SMNVEV come from the germline V gene (reference sequence). In nucleotides, the CDR3 is TGTGCCAGCAGCGGGAGTGGCCAAGAGACCCAGTACTTC. Amino acid sequence: CASSGSGQETQYF.

The chain links TRBV18 to TRBJ2-1, with D perhaps TRBD1 (5 bases). This CDR3 is 13 amino acids long. V was shortened by 3 bases and J by 9 bases, with 12 bases between the two germline ends. Germline CDR1 KGHSH, CDR2 LQKENI. The CDR3, as DNA: TGTGCCAGCTCACCTCAGGGCGCAGGTGAGCAGTTCTTC. Encoded protein: CASSPQGAGEQFF.

V and J are TRBV19 and TRBJ2-2, with D possibly matching TRBD1 (5 bases). The CDR3 runs to 17 residues. Germline V CDR1 and CDR2: LNHDA, SQIVND (reference sequence). Trimming shortened V by 4 bases and J by 4 bases, and 19 bases separated the two germline ends. CDR3: CASSTQTREQGTGELFF. CDR3 DNA sequence: TGTGCCAGTAGTACCCAGACACGCGAGCAGGGCACCGGGGAGCTGTTTTTT. Full variable domain (outside the CDR3, taken from reference TRBV19 and TRBJ2-2): DGGITQSPKYLFRKEGQNVTLSCEQNLNHDAMYWYRQDPGQGLRLIYYSQIVNDFQKGDIAEGYSVSREKKESFPLTVTSAQKNPTAFYLCASSTQTREQGTGELFFGEGSRLTVL.

V and J are TRBV10-3 and TRBJ2-3; the match to TRBD2 covers 12 bases. Germline assignment: CDR1 ENHRY and CDR2 SYGVKD. This CDR3 region has 15 residues. Trimming took 6 bases from V and 6 from J; bases not matched to a gene: 7. The chain's CDR3 is CAIRLTSGSRDTQYF. The CDR3, as DNA: TGTGCCATCAGGTTGACTAGCGGGAGTCGCGATACGCAGTATTTT.

The rearrangement uses TRBV29-1 and TRBJ1-1, with 9 positions matching TRBD1. The germline gives CDR1 SQVTM, CDR2 ANQGSEA. CDR3 length: 15 residues. V was clipped by 1 base and J by 6 bases; unmatched bases: 9. The CDR3 DNA reads as TGCAGCGTTGAAGCGGTAAGGGACAGGGTGGCTGAAGCTTTCTTT. Residues: CSVEAVRDRVAEAFF.